The rows below give T cell receptor beta chains drawn from one sample of a study of neurological immune-mediated disorders. A single record per CDR3 protein comes from TCRdb applying MiXCR to the 5' RACE reads. The top ten clones hold approximately 5% of a sample with roughly 98,000 distinct CDR3 sequences, about 13% of them seen once. Sequences were obtained from PBMCs. The receptors originated from a female donor with HTLV-1-associated myelopathy (HAM/TSP). Each CDR3 is given with its conserved first and last residue. The order of the fields is CDR3 protein, CDR3 DNA, D gene, J gene, clone size, V gene. A D gene is named only where the DNA matches it firmly. The size of a clone is reported for some rows only, either as once, few or many, or as a class for expanded clones.

CDR3 protein: CASAALSGWNNEQFF
CDR3 DNA: TGTGCCAGCGCTGCCCTATCGGGGTGGAACAATGAGCAGTTCTTC
D gene: -
J gene: TRBJ2-1
clone size: once
V gene: TRBV6-4

CDR3 protein: CASTKQQGENTEAFF
CDR3 DNA: TGTGCCAGCACCAAACAACAGGGGGAGAACACTGAAGCTTTCTTT
D gene: TRBD1
J gene: TRBJ1-1
clone size: many
V gene: TRBV7-2

CDR3 protein: CASTPRGLGNTEAFF
CDR3 DNA: TGTGCCAGCACCCCGAGGGGGTTGGGGAACACTGAAGCTTTCTTT
D gene: -
J gene: TRBJ1-1
clone size: many
V gene: TRBV6-6

CDR3 protein: CASSVSLPRGQGTGELFF
CDR3 DNA: TGTGCCAGCAGCGTAAGCCTCCCCCGCGGACAGGGAACCGGGGAGCTGTTTTTT
D gene: TRBD1
J gene: TRBJ2-2
clone size: many
V gene: TRBV9

CDR3 protein: CASSLGGLNYNEQFF
CDR3 DNA: TGCGCCAGCAGCTTGGGCGGGTTAAACTACAATGAGCAGTTCTTC
D gene: -
J gene: TRBJ2-1
clone size: many
V gene: TRBV5-1

CDR3 protein: CASSQAGPSNTGELFF
CDR3 DNA: TGTGCCAGCAGCCAAGCAGGGCCCTCGAACACCGGGGAGCTGTTTTTT
D gene: -
J gene: TRBJ2-2
clone size: many
V gene: TRBV4-2

CDR3 protein: CATLLDRAPEAFF
CDR3 DNA: TGTGCCACCCTACTTGACAGGGCCCCTGAAGCTTTCTTT
D gene: TRBD1
J gene: TRBJ1-1
clone size: medium-sized
V gene: TRBV7-9

CDR3 protein: CASSLALRAFSNEQFF
CDR3 DNA: TGTGCCAGCAGCTTAGCCCTCCGGGCATTTTCCAATGAGCAGTTCTTC
D gene: -
J gene: TRBJ2-1
clone size: many
V gene: TRBV7-9

CDR3 protein: CASRRTGDNEKLFF
CDR3 DNA: TGCGCCAGCAGGAGGACAGGTGACAATGAAAAACTGTTTTTT
D gene: TRBD1
J gene: TRBJ1-4
clone size: many
V gene: TRBV5-1

CDR3 protein: CASRITGAENEQFF
CDR3 DNA: TGTGCCAGCAGAATCACAGGGGCGGAGAATGAGCAGTTCTTC
D gene: TRBD1
J gene: TRBJ2-1
clone size: many
V gene: TRBV2

CDR3 protein: CASRGYNEQFF
CDR3 DNA: TGCGCCAGCAGAGGTTACAATGAGCAGTTCTTC
D gene: -
J gene: TRBJ2-1
clone size: many
V gene: TRBV10-2

CDR3 protein: CASSETWTANYGYTF
CDR3 DNA: TGTGCCAGCAGTGAGACCTGGACAGCTAACTATGGCTACACCTTC
D gene: -
J gene: TRBJ1-2
clone size: many
V gene: TRBV12-3/TRBV12-4

CDR3 protein: CASRPGLAGGLSSTDTQYF
CDR3 DNA: TGTGCCAGCAGACCGGGACTAGCGGGAGGACTTTCTAGCACAGATACGCAGTATTTT
D gene: TRBD2
J gene: TRBJ2-3
clone size: many
V gene: TRBV6-6

CDR3 protein: CSASASGGYSSYNEQFF
CDR3 DNA: TGCAGTGCTAGCGCCTCCGGGGGGTATAGCTCCTACAATGAGCAGTTCTTC
D gene: TRBD2
J gene: TRBJ2-1
clone size: few
V gene: TRBV20-1

CDR3 protein: CASDGQADNEQFF
CDR3 DNA: TGTGCCAGCGACGGGCAGGCGGACAATGAGCAGTTCTTC
D gene: -
J gene: TRBJ2-1
clone size: many
V gene: TRBV6-4

CDR3 protein: CASSAGRMNSPLHF
CDR3 DNA: TGCGCCAGCAGCGCCGGACGGATGAATTCACCCCTCCACTTT
D gene: -
J gene: TRBJ1-6
clone size: many
V gene: TRBV5-1

CDR3 protein: CASLRGRDPSRTDTQYF
CDR3 DNA: TGTGCCAGCTTACGAGGTCGGGACCCATCTCGCACAGATACGCAGTATTTT
D gene: -
J gene: TRBJ2-3
clone size: many
V gene: TRBV2

CDR3 protein: CSARAYSRASQYF
CDR3 DNA: TGCAGTGCTAGGGCCTATTCAAGAGCGTCCCAGTACTTC
D gene: -
J gene: TRBJ2-5
clone size: many
V gene: TRBV20-1

CDR3 protein: CASSSPNGDTQYF
CDR3 DNA: TGTGCCAGCAGCTCACCCAACGGAGATACGCAGTATTTT
D gene: -
J gene: TRBJ2-3
clone size: many
V gene: TRBV7-9

CDR3 protein: CASSRPPSYEQYF
CDR3 DNA: TGTGCCAGCAGTCGGCCACCCTCCTACGAGCAGTACTTC
D gene: -
J gene: TRBJ2-7
clone size: many
V gene: TRBV27

CDR3 protein: CASSLDAGGARNEQFF
CDR3 DNA: TGCGCCAGCAGCTTGGACGCGGGGGGGGCCCGGAATGAGCAGTTCTTC
D gene: TRBD2
J gene: TRBJ2-1
clone size: -
V gene: TRBV5-1

CDR3 protein: CASYDRGSGANVLTF
CDR3 DNA: TGTGCCAGCTACGACAGGGGCTCTGGGGCCAACGTCCTGACTTTC
D gene: TRBD1
J gene: TRBJ2-6
clone size: many
V gene: TRBV27

CDR3 protein: CASRGQGDTGELFF
CDR3 DNA: TGTGCCAGCAGAGGACAGGGAGACACCGGGGAGCTGTTTTTT
D gene: TRBD1
J gene: TRBJ2-2
clone size: many
V gene: TRBV2

CDR3 protein: CSAQTGTGGEAFF
CDR3 DNA: TGCAGTGCACAAACCGGGACAGGGGGTGAAGCTTTCTTT
D gene: TRBD1
J gene: TRBJ1-1
clone size: many
V gene: TRBV20-1

CDR3 protein: CASSYSTGRTYEQYF
CDR3 DNA: TGTGCCAGCAGTTACTCGACAGGGCGTACCTACGAGCAGTACTTC
D gene: TRBD1
J gene: TRBJ2-7
clone size: many
V gene: TRBV6-2/TRBV6-3

CDR3 protein: CASSASFAPGELFF
CDR3 DNA: TGCGCCAGCAGTGCCTCCTTTGCCCCCGGGGAGCTGTTTTTT
D gene: -
J gene: TRBJ2-2
clone size: many
V gene: TRBV10-1

CDR3 protein: CASSFGSGSTDTQYF
CDR3 DNA: TGCGCCAGCAGCTTCGGGAGCGGGAGCACAGATACGCAGTATTTT
D gene: -
J gene: TRBJ2-3
clone size: medium-sized
V gene: TRBV5-1